This T cell receptor beta chain was identified during a study of cytomegalovirus exposure and HLA in healthy donors. It was with 60 Vbeta and 13 Jbeta primers that the PCR ran. Assay: immunoSEQ multiplex PCR; the TCRdb copy retains only in-frame clones and omits some. The sample yields about 200,000 clones, about four fifths seen once. V was clipped by 5 bases and J by 3 bases, with 7 bases between them. The germline V gene has CDR1 SGHRS and CDR2 YFSETQ. CDR3 size: 12 residues. The V call is TRBV5-1, the J call TRBJ2-3, with no clear D. Sequencing used PBMCs. This TCR derives from a girl between 10 and 17 years old in good health and CMV-seropositive. The CDR3 reads CASSFGTDTQYF. In nucleotides, the CDR3 is TGCGCCAGCAGTTTCGGGACAGATACGCAGTATTTT.